The 27 T cell receptor beta chains presented below share a single source sample, sequenced in a study of cytomegalovirus exposure and HLA in healthy donors. It was with 60 Vbeta and 13 Jbeta primers that the PCR ran. Using immunoSEQ multiplex PCR, the repertoire was profiled, and TCRdb retains in-frame clones only, with some absent. Here the sample spans 90,000 to 110,000 clones, less than 85% being singletons. Source material: PBMCs. These receptors were collected from a man in his forties in good health and CMV-seropositive.

The gene calls are TRBV5-6 and TRBJ2-3; TRBD2 aligns across 11 bases. The junction had 9 bases not matched to a gene; V was cut back by 0 bases and J by 3 bases. The CDR3 spans 18 residues. Germline CDR1 reads SGHDT; CDR2 reads YYEEEE. The CDR3 is CASSLVTTSGSGTDTQYF. The CDR3 DNA reads TGTGCCAGCAGCTTGGTGACAACTAGCGGGAGTGGAACAGATACGCAGTATTTT.

The chain recombines TRBV2 with TRBJ2-3, with D tentatively TRBD1 (6 bases). This CDR3 is built from 14 residues. V lost 8 bases and J 0 bases, leaving 12 bases between the germline ends. From germline, CDR1 is SNHLY and CDR2 FYNNEI. DNA for the CDR3: TGTGCCAGCGGGTACCAGGGGAGCACAGATACGCAGTATTTT. Residues: CASGYQGSTDTQYF.

CDR3: CASKDRQSRSPLHF. The CDR3 bases are TGTGCCAGCAAGGACAGGCAATCGAGGTCACCCCTCCACTTT. The chain is built from TRBV6-5 and TRBJ1-6; 7 positions match TRBD1. CDR1 and CDR2 (germline): MNHEY, SVGAGI. The V and J ends lost 7 bases and 10 bases, in that order; junction bases with no gene match: 10. The length of the CDR3 is 14 residues.

The rearrangement uses TRBV11-2 and TRBJ1-1, with D unclear. CDR1 is SGHAT and CDR2 is FQNNGV in the germline V gene. The germline V and J ends were trimmed by 0 bases and 3 bases, with 5 bases remaining between them. The CDR3 consists of 13 residues. The CDR3 loop is CASSLDRDTEAFF. The CDR3 DNA follows: TGTGCCAGCAGCTTAGATCGAGACACTGAAGCTTTCTTT.

This chain joins TRBV2 and TRBJ2-3; TRBD2 is a possible D gene (6 bases). V gave up 4 bases and J gave up 6 bases, with 11 bases separating them. The CDR3 is 13 residues long. CDR1 is SNHLY and CDR2 is FYNNEI in the germline V gene. The CDR3 sequence is CASSGQRVDTQYF. CDR3 DNA sequence: TGTGCCAGCAGTGGCCAGCGGGTCGATACGCAGTATTTT.

V and J are TRBV5-4 and TRBJ2-2; TRBD1 matches at 7 bases. Germline V CDR1 and CDR2: SGHNT, YYREEE (reference sequence). The CDR3 sequence is 16 residues long. The V segment lost 4 bases and the J segment 6 bases; nucleotides outside the gene matches: 12. The CDR3 protein is CASSLRQGRTPGELFF. In DNA form, the CDR3 reads TGTGCCAGCAGCCTCAGACAGGGACGAACCCCCGGGGAGCTGTTTTTT.

V usage is TRBV11-2 and J usage is TRBJ2-6; D uncertain. V was cut by 5 bases and J by 2 bases, with 7 bases left in between. This CDR3 is 14 amino acids long. In germline, CDR1 is SGHAT, CDR2 FQNNGV. CDR3 in DNA: TGTGCCAGCAGCCCGTTAACTGGGGCCAACGTCCTGACTTTC. Protein sequence: CASSPLTGANVLTF.

The chain carries TRBV30 and TRBJ2-5; D is unclear. Germline assignment: CDR1 GTSNPN and CDR2 SVGIG (reference sequence). This CDR3 has 13 amino acids. The V end lost 1 base, the J end lost 4 bases, and 10 bases lay between the germline ends. The CDR3 bases are TGTGCCTGGAGTGAAGCACGTCCAGAGACCCAGTACTTC. It is translated as CAWSEARPETQYF.

This clone was seen a few times. The J gene is TRBJ2-3, the V gene TRBV29-1; TRBD1 might be the D (5 bases). This CDR3 comprises 13 residues. V was clipped by 4 bases and J by 2 bases, with 10 bases between them. The germline gives CDR1 SQVTM, CDR2 ANQGSEA. The CDR3 DNA reads TGCAGCGTTGTACAGGTACTCACAGATACGCAGTATTTT. It encodes CSVVQVLTDTQYF.

This chain joins TRBV4-1 and TRBJ2-7; no clear D gene. The germline V gene encodes CDR1 MGHRA and CDR2 YSYEKL. This CDR3 spans 15 amino acids. Deletions cut 1 base from V and 3 bases from J, with 13 bases between. CDR3 DNA: TGCGCCAGCAGCCAAGTACCAGGTTTCGGCTACGAGCAGTACTTC. It yields the protein CASSQVPGFGYEQYF.

V is TRBV7-9 and J is TRBJ1-4, with 8 bases matching TRBD1. This CDR3 is built from 15 residues. Germline V gives CDR1 SEHNR, CDR2 FQNEAQ (reference sequence). Unmatched junction bases numbered 6, after V lost 1 base and J lost 8 bases. The CDR3 bases are TGTGCCAGCAGCTTAGGAGTACAGGGGGGGGAAAAACTGTTTTTT. Its protein is CASSLGVQGGEKLFF.

The sample holds one count of this clone. V and J are TRBV18 and TRBJ1-5; 7 bases agree with TRBD1. CDR3 length equals 15 residues. Germline values: CDR1 KGHSH, CDR2 LQKENI. The ends lost 2 bases at V and 3 bases at J; junction bases unmatched: 4. The chain's CDR3 is CASSPWDSPNQPQHF. In DNA, the CDR3 is TGTGCCAGCTCACCATGGGACAGCCCCAATCAGCCCCAGCATTTT.

The gene calls are TRBV30 and TRBJ1-1; D not resolved. CDR3 length: 12 residues. Trimming removed 3 bases at V and 3 bases at J, with 8 bases between. Germline lookup yields CDR1 GTSNPN and CDR2 SVGIG (reference sequence). CDR3 nucleotide sequence: TGTGCCTGGAGGGGCGCCTACACTGAAGCTTTCTTT. It codes for CAWRGAYTEAFF. Full variable domain (outside the CDR3, taken from reference TRBV30 and TRBJ1-1): SQTIHQWPATLVQPVGSPLSLECTVEGTSNPNLYWYRQAAGRGLQLLFYSVGIGQISSEVPQNLSASRPQDRQFILSSKKLLLSDSGFYLCAWRGAYTEAFFGQGTRLTVV.

The chain carries TRBV11-2 and TRBJ2-1; 13 nucleotides match TRBD2. V was pared by 0 bases and J by 7 bases, with 6 bases of the junction left unmatched. The CDR3 has 17 residues. CDR1 is SGHAT and CDR2 is FQNNGV in the germline V gene. The CDR3 nucleotides read TGTGCCAGCAGCTTAGATAAACTAGCGGGGGGGCGGAATGAGCAGTTCTTC. It codes for CASSLDKLAGGRNEQFF.

This chain joins TRBV12-5 and TRBJ2-7; 11 bases fit TRBD2. CDR3 length: 17 amino acids. Trimming at V came to 2 bases and at J to 2 bases, leaving 8 bases not matched to a gene. The germline V gene has CDR1 LGHNT and CDR2 FRNRAP. The CDR3: CASGLNSGLAAPYEQYF. In DNA, the CDR3 is TGTGCTAGTGGTTTGAATTCGGGACTAGCGGCCCCCTACGAGCAGTACTTC. Filled out from reference TRBV12-5 and TRBJ2-7, the complete variable domain reads DARVTQTPRHKVTEMGQEVTMRCQPILGHNTVFWYRQTMMQGLELLAYFRNRAPLDDSGMPKDRFSAEMPDATLATLKIQPSEPRDSAVYFCASGLNSGLAAPYEQYFGPGTRLTVT.

The gene calls are TRBV6-5 and TRBJ1-1, with 11 bases identical to TRBD1. V was clipped by 6 bases and J by 5 bases; unmatched bases: 8. CDR3 length equals 15 residues. The V gene's germline CDR1 is MNHEY and CDR2 SVGAGI. In DNA form, the CDR3 reads TGTGCCAGCAGCCACCGGACAGGGGGCTGGACTGAAGCTTTCTTT. Its protein is CASSHRTGGWTEAFF.

DNA for the CDR3: TGTGCCAGCAGTTATAGCGATACGCAGTATTTT. It yields the protein CASSYSDTQYF. J is TRBJ2-3 and V is TRBV6-5; D gene uncertain. CDR3 length: 11 amino acids. CDR1 is MNHEY, CDR2 SVGAGI, per germline. V was shortened by 3 bases and J by 6 bases, with 4 bases between the two germline ends.

The CDR3 coding sequence is TGTGCCTGGAACCCTTGGGGGGGTCGAACTGAAGCTTTCTTT. Protein sequence: CAWNPWGGRTEAFF. The chain couples TRBV30 to TRBJ1-1; possible D gene TRBD1, 5 bases. This CDR3 spans 14 amino acids. Per germline, CDR1 GTSNPN and CDR2 SVGIG (reference sequence). Trimming pared 4 bases from V and 5 bases from J, leaving 17 bases between.

V usage is TRBV11-2 and J usage is TRBJ1-4; weak D call: TRBD1 (5 bases). Trimming took 2 bases from V and 7 from J, leaving 17 bases between them. Germline lookup yields CDR1 SGHAT and CDR2 FQNNGV. The CDR3 is 16 amino acids. CDR3 sequence: CASSLRRGGAGEKLFF. CDR3 coding DNA: TGTGCCAGCAGCTTACGCCGGGGAGGGGCGGGTGAAAAACTGTTTTTT.

The genes are TRBV4-1 and TRBJ2-1, with D possibly matching TRBD2 (6 bases). V was trimmed by 4 bases and J by 5 bases, leaving 21 bases between them. The CDR3 covers 17 residues. The germline V gene has CDR1 MGHRA and CDR2 YSYEKL. The CDR3 region is CASSRYEVFGSNNEQFF. The CDR3 region has the DNA TGCGCCAGCAGCCGTTACGAGGTGTTCGGGAGCAACAATGAGCAGTTCTTC.

In DNA, the CDR3 is TGTGCCAGCAGTTCCCGGACAGGGGCTGGAAACACCATATATTTT. Amino acids: CASSSRTGAGNTIYF. J is TRBJ1-3 and V is TRBV27; 9 nucleotides line up with TRBD1. Germline V gene data show CDR1 as MNHEY and CDR2 as SMNVEV (reference sequence). CDR3 length: 15 amino acids. V dropped 4 bases and J dropped 2; count of bases not matched to a gene: 3.

This CDR3 reads CASSPTGGIAKNIQYF. The CDR3 DNA reads TGTGCCAGCAGCCCGACAGGGGGCATAGCCAAAAACATTCAGTACTTC. The chain carries TRBV14 and TRBJ2-4; 10 bases map to TRBD1. The CDR3 length is 16 residues. CDR1 is SGHDN and CDR2 is FVKESK in the germline V gene. Losses at the gene ends were 4 bases for V and 0 bases for J; bases not matched to a gene: 3.

The rearrangement joins TRBV11-2 to TRBJ2-7, with TRBD2 identical over 9 bases. Trimming at V came to 1 base and at J to 12 bases, leaving 10 bases not matched to a gene. Germline V gives CDR1 SGHAT, CDR2 FQNNGV. The CDR3 has 14 residues. The CDR3 nucleotides read TGTGCCAGCAGCTTAGGCGGGAGGGAGCCCCATCGGTACTTC. Its protein is CASSLGGREPHRYF.

CDR3 in amino acids: CASVPQGAYEQYF. CDR3 coding DNA: TGTGCTAGTGTCCCTCAGGGGGCCTACGAGCAGTACTTC. V gene TRBV12-5 combines with J gene TRBJ2-7; 7 bases map to TRBD1. The CDR3 is 13 amino acids. Trimming at V came to 7 bases and at J to 2 bases, leaving 5 bases not matched to a gene. The germline V gene has CDR1 LGHNT and CDR2 FRNRAP.

This clone was recorded only once. The sample contains more than one DNA sequence encoding this CDR3. The chain employs TRBV5-4 and TRBJ1-2; D not certain. The germline V gene encodes CDR1 SGHNT and CDR2 YYREEE (reference sequence). CDR3 length equals 17 residues. The V end lost 4 bases, the J end lost 4 bases, and 23 bases lay between the germline ends. In DNA form, the CDR3 reads TGTGCCAGCAGCCCATCCGGGCGCGGGTCCCCTATCTATGGCTACACCTTC. The encoded protein is CASSPSGRGSPIYGYTF.

V is TRBV5-4 and J is TRBJ2-3; possibly TRBD2 for D (6 bases). Trimming stripped 4 bases from V and 4 bases from J, with 19 bases between. CDR3 length equals 16 residues. Germline-derived CDR1 and CDR2 are SGHNT and YYREEE (reference sequence). CDR3 residues: CASSPGGDWSADTQYF. CDR3 DNA sequence: TGTGCCAGCAGCCCCGGAGGGGACTGGTCCGCAGATACGCAGTATTTT.

The V and J genes are TRBV28 and TRBJ2-7, with D possibly matching TRBD1 (5 bases). The CDR3 is 14 residues long. The V end lost 5 bases, the J end lost 1 base, and 12 bases lay between the germline ends. From germline, CDR1 is MDHEN and CDR2 SYDVKM. This CDR3 is CASSLRQLSYEQYF. In DNA, the CDR3 is TGTGCCAGCAGTCTAAGACAGCTTTCCTACGAGCAGTACTTC.